This T cell receptor beta chain is from a study of blood T cell repertoires in COVID-19. Study overall: Sites across the United States, Italy and Spain contributed samples from acute and convalescent COVID-19. PBMCs, B-cell-depleted T cells, or T cells provided the cDNA or gDNA that made up the material.

V gave up 4 bases and J gave up 12 bases; unmatched junction bases: 11. This CDR3 region has 14 residues. Germline V CDR1 and CDR2: KGHSH, LQKENI. In the original workflow: Amplification with reference gene primers provided the estimates of nucleated cell counts. TCRdb's copy holds only in-frame clones and misses some; the assay was immunoSEQ multiplex PCR. The V and J calls and clone size come from that table; D and trimming were worked out from the DNA. This table holds 60,000 or so clones, approximately 89% found once. The sequencing input was peripheral blood. This chain joins TRBV18 and TRBJ2-1, with 8 positions matching TRBD1. The sequence derives from a woman aged 55-69 years with active COVID-19. CDR3 bases: TGTGCCAGCTCACAAGGGACAGGTTTCACCTCGCAGTTCTTC. Translation gives CASSQGTGFTSQFF.